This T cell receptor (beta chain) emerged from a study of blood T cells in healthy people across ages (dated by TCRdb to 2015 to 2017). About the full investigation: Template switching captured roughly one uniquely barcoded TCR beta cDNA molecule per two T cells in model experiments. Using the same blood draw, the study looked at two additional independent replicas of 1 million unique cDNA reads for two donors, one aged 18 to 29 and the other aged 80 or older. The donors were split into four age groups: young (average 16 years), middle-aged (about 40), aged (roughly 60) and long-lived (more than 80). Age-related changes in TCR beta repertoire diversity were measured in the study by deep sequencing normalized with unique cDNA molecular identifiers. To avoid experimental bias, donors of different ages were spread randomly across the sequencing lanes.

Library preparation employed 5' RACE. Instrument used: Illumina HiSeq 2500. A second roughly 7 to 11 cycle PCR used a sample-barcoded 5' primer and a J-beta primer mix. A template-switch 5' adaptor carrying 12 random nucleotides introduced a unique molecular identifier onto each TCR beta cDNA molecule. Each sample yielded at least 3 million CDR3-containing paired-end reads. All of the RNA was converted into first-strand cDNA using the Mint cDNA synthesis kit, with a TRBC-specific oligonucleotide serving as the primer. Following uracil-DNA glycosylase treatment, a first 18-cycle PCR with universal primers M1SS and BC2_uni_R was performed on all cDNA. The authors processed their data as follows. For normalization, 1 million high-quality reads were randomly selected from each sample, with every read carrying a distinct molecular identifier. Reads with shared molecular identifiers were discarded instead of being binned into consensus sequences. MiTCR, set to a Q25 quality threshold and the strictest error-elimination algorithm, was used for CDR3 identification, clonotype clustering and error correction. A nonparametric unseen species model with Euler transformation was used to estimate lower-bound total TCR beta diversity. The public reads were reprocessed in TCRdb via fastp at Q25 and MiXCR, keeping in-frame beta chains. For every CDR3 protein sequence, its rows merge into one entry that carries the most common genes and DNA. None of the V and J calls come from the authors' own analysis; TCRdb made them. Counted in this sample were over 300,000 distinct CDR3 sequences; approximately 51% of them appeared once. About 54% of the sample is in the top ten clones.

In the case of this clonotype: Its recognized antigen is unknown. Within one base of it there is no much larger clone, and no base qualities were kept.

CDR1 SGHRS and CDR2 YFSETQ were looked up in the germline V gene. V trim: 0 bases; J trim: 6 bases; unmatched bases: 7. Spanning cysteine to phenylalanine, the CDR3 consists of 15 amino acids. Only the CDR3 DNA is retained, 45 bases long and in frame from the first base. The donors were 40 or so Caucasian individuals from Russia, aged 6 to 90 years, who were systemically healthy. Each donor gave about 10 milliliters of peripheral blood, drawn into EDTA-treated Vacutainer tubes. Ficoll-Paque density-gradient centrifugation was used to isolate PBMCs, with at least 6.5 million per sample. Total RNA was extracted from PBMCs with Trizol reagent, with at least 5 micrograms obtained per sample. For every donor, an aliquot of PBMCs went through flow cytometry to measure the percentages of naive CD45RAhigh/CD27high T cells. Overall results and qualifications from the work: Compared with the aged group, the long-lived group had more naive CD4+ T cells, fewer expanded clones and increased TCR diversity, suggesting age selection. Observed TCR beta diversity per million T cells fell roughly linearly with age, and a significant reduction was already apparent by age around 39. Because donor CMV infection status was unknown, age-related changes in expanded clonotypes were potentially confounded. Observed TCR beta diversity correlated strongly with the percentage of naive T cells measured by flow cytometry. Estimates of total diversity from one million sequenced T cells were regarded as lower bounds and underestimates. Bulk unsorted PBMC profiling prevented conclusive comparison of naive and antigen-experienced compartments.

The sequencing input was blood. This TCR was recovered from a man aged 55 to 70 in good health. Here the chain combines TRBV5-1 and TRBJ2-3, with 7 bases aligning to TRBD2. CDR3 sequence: CASSLVGEGYDTQYF. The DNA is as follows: TGCGCCAGCAGCTTGGTCGGGGAGGGGTACGATACGCAGTATTTT.